The clone carrying this TCR beta chain has only a few counts. Its antigen is not identified. This CDR3 comprises 15 residues. From germline, CDR1 is MNHEY and CDR2 SVGAGI. V dropped 5 bases and J dropped 0 bases, with 13 bases sitting between them. The sample comes from a study of PD-1 blockade in classical Hodgkin lymphoma. In every patient, relapse followed autologous stem cell transplantation, while exposure to brentuximab vedotin differed. Regarding the study as a whole: As was reported, newly diagnosed patients showed lower baseline TCR diversity than healthy donors did.

Sequencing used immunoSEQ multiplex PCR; TCRdb keeps in-frame clones, though not all of them. In the table there are 21,000 or so clones, approximately 74% of which are singletons. The source material was peripheral blood mononuclear cells (PBMCs), sampled at baseline. The chain couples TRBV6-5 to TRBJ1-1; possibly TRBD1 for D (6 bases). The clonotype originates from a human donor with classical Hodgkin lymphoma. DNA for the CDR3: TGTGCCAGCAGTCCTAAGACAGGATTGAACACTGAAGCTTTCTTT. This encodes CASSPKTGLNTEAFF.